One TCR beta chain is described in this entry. Its cognate antigen is unknown. These data belong to a study of early stage breast cancer tumors. The junction had 3 bases not matched to a gene; V was cut back by 5 bases and J by 5 bases. The CDR3 loop spans 13 amino acids. Germline lookup yields CDR1 MNHNS and CDR2 SASEGT. General study results and limits: Unsorted bulk genomic DNA sequencing lacked pairing and functional marker data. Comparing each tissue with blood distinguished tumor from normal in about 85% of the 16 patients.

Clones were sequenced by immunoSEQ multiplex PCR, and TCRdb holds only the in-frame ones, with some missing. The table includes roughly 10,000 clones, around 80% detected once. The source is a person between 70 and 80 years old with breast cancer. The chain employs TRBV6-1 and TRBJ1-2; TRBD1 matches 9 bases. The sample comprised breast tumor tissue. The CDR3 sequence: CASSWDREYGYTF. The CDR3 region has the DNA TGTGCCAGCAGTTGGGACAGGGAATATGGCTACACCTTC.